This TCR beta chain was captured by sequencing in a study of blood T cells in healthy people across ages. Trimming removed 4 bases from V and 4 bases from J, with 13 bases in between. Looked up from germline, CDR1 is SGHVS and CDR2 is FNYEAQ. The CDR3 is made up of 14 amino acids. Sample-barcoded 5' priming and a J-beta primer mix drove a second PCR of 7 to 11 cycles. TCRdb used MiXCR to reprocess the 5' RACE reads, holding one entry per CDR3 protein. The table has some 800,000 distinct CDR3 sequences, around 42% seen once. The chain combines TRBV7-6 with TRBJ2-5, with D possibly TRBD2 on 5 matching bases. The source material was blood. This TCR was sampled from a man between 60 and 75 years old in good health. The CDR3 here is CASSSADPGETQYF. The CDR3 DNA sequence: TGTGCCAGCAGCTCAGCGGACCCAGGAGAGACCCAGTACTTC.